This T cell receptor (beta chain) stems from a study of shared T cell receptors in the human thymus. CDR3 length equals 18 residues. From germline, CDR1 is SGHAT and CDR2 FQNNGV. V was pared by 1 base and J by 0 bases, with 8 bases of the junction left unmatched. Only in-frame clones appear in the TCRdb table, and some are missing; sequencing was by immunoSEQ multiplex PCR. Of some 700,000 clones listed, more than 75% are singletons. These same records also appear under a second study, on human thymus T cells. That source adds: Gene usage (both V and J) appeared biased in thymic and blood repertoires.

The sequencing sample was made of thymocytes. The source is a boy younger than two with a congenital heart defect. V is TRBV11-2 and J is TRBJ2-1; 8 bases are shared with TRBD2. This CDR3 is CASSLASGLAISYNEQFF. The CDR3 nucleotides read TGTGCCAGCAGCTTAGCTTCTGGACTAGCCATCTCCTACAATGAGCAGTTCTTC.